Here is one T cell receptor beta chain with its context. No cognate antigen has been identified for it. Base qualities are not provided; no much larger clone lies one nucleotide away. Libraries were prepared through the immunoSEQ multiplex PCR assay. The multiplex PCR relied on a mix of 60 forward primers for TCR Vbeta segments and 13 reverse primers for TCR Jbeta segments. A multiplex PCR assay on genomic DNA amplified the CDR3 region of rearranged TCR beta genes. The Illumina HiSeq System was used to sequence the amplified TCR beta libraries as 87-base-pair reads. Per the source publication's procedure: A later analysis counted tens of millions of unique TCR beta chains across the 690 or so repertoires, and roughly 11 million of these chains were shared by at least two donors. To remove PCR and sequencing errors, raw reads were error-corrected and collapsed into unique sequences using a nearest-neighbor algorithm that merged closely related sequences. CDR3 sequences were aligned to IMGT reference sequences to assign V, D and J gene segments. Each retained sequence needed at least a six-nucleotide match to both a V gene segment and a J gene segment. A rearrangement was called productive if the CDR3 had no stop codons and remained in frame with V and J, and every other rearrangement was called non-productive. Following IMGT convention, CDR3 was defined as the stretch from the second conserved V-encoded cysteine up to the conserved J-encoded phenylalanine. The earlier analysis of about 620 of the donors excluded sequences that lacked an unambiguous match to a single V gene segment. An earlier analysis of some 500 of the donors classified V segments as functional when productive rearrangements were above 56.7% and as segregating when the standard deviation between donors was above 5%. A statistical classification framework was built for diagnosing cytomegalovirus status from the catalog of TCR beta chain sequences. V and J gene assignment, in a later analysis, came from comparing TCR nucleotide sequences with IMGT/GENE-DB human TR gene sequences. In a later analysis, CDR3 sequences and most-parsimonious VDJ recombination scenarios were assigned using the TCRdist pipeline. A later analysis defined each TCR beta chain by its CDR3 amino acid sequence plus V-gene family, and excluded reads lacking a unique V-gene family. In a later analysis, around 650 highly shared, low-generation-probability nucleotide sequences were removed to address suspected cross-contamination and a sequencing artifact. A later analysis calculated a clonal expansion index for each public chain from normalized within-repertoire ranks of inferred template counts. In a later analysis, generation probabilities were computed with a VDJ recombination model fitted to out-of-frame rearrangements, and the resulting probabilities were checked against IGoR. A later analysis scored TCR-TCR, TCR-HLA and TCR-CMV co-occurrence with hypergeometric tests, applying a repertoire-size bias correction to TCR pairs. A later analysis estimated false discovery rates by permuting HLA or CMV assignments 20 times. In a later analysis, co-occurring TCRs were grouped using DBSCAN, and TCRdist sequence similarity was added for clustering within HLA-allele-positive subsets. For co-occurrence clustering, repertoires with fewer than 30,000 or more than 120,000 public chains were excluded, along with 4 to 6 repertoires with anomalous nucleotide sharing. The immuneACCESS repertoire file appears here via TCRdb, limited to in-frame rearrangements. These files lack a portion of the clones; in checked studies, under half of the deficit traces to unresolved V genes, and the cause of the others is not known. That table is the source of V, J and clone size, and D and trimming were worked out from the DNA. Counted in this sample were under 150,000 clones; 81% of them appeared once. The top ten hold 0.7% of the sample.

CDR1 and CDR2 were assigned from the germline V gene as MNHNS and SASEGT. Spanning cysteine to phenylalanine, the CDR3 consists of 14 amino acids. The read is trimmed to its CDR3 DNA, 42 bases read in frame from base 1. V is shortened by 6 bases, J by 4 bases, and the region joining them spans 15 bases. This sample was taken from a study of cytomegalovirus exposure and HLA in healthy donors (dated by TCRdb to about 2017). In terms of the full investigation: According to an earlier analysis of a few hundred of the donors, about 179 million T cells yielded 117 million unique TCR beta sequences and more than 250 Gb of sequence data. An early release covering 500 to 750 HLA-typed donors comprised around 300 gigabases of sequencing data and around 86 million unique TCR sequences. Among the roughly 390 genotyped donors, around 81% belonged to the genetic ancestry cluster associated with self-reported Caucasian donors. The aim of the study was to test whether cataloging public T cell receptors could identify signatures of past pathogen exposure. The T cell repertoires of under 700 subjects were profiled by immunosequencing and related to cytomegalovirus serostatus. Besides the first cohort of 666 subjects, a separate validation cohort made up of 120 different subjects was used. To predict cytomegalovirus infection status, the study brought together high-throughput TCR immunosequencing, statistical association of individual TCRs with disease status, and machine learning. In a later analysis, previously published TCR beta repertoires from more than 500 donors were re-analyzed and high-resolution HLA genotyping was added so that TCR occurrence patterns could be studied. Rather than drawing on any new phenotypic data, the later analysis identified candidate immune exposures from TCR beta sequences and the way those sequences occurred across donors. An earlier analysis of several hundred of the donors applied high-throughput TCR beta sequencing to assess whether each TCR beta V gene segment acted as functional or pseudogenic. Donor age, sex, ethnicity and CMV serostatus were compiled alongside the repertoire data. In a later genetic analysis, genome-wide SNP genotypes for about three fifths of the roughly 670 donors were used, and that subset was treated as a discovery cohort. All discovery cohort repertoires had been generated using a single sequencing platform. Both class I and class II loci were covered by HLA typing, at four-digit resolution. Typing coverage differed by locus: A, B, C, DRB1 and DQB1 were typed in about 620-640 donors, DQA1 in roughly 510, DPA1 in approximately 600, and DPB1 in roughly 470. Roughly 5 DR-DQ haplotypes were handled as single units for association and clustering because linkage in the cohort was strong. On average, roughly 240,000 unique TCR beta nucleotide sequences were sequenced per donor among roughly 430 genotyped donors of the cohort, with 15% to 20% of those sequences being non-productive.

Points the paper makes about the study in general: The authors suggested that the approach could potentially be generalized to other disease states and immunological phenotypes. Three of the identified cytomegalovirus-associated TCR beta chains were confirmed in vitro to be specific for cytomegalovirus antigens. A later genetic analysis associated a missense DCLRE1C variant with V-gene and J-gene trimming of TCR beta chains, and an independent cohort replicated the association. The study listed approximately 160 TCR beta chains as associated with cytomegalovirus. Presence/absence analyses assumed roughly uniform sequencing depth across donors, an assumption that may not hold. Linkage disequilibrium might explain the correlated functional status among segregating V segments, but an unknown experimental factor could not be ruled out. A later analysis reported that several top co-occurrence clusters appeared linked to parvovirus B19, influenza, CMV and Epstein-Barr virus. At a false discovery rate of 0.05, a later analysis linked about 16,000 TCR beta sequences to specific HLA alleles. A further reported finding was that TCR beta sequences accurately predicted the HLA-A and HLA-B alleles for most subjects in the first cohort. In a later analysis, most CMV-associated TCR beta chains were found to appear HLA-restricted, with HLA associations seemingly driven largely by CMV exposure. In a later analysis, TCR association rates were found to vary across HLA loci, with the most associated TCRs seen for DRB1 alleles and the fewest for HLA-C alleles. Only TCR beta chains were sequenced in this cohort, and the absence of alpha or paired-chain data limited detectable features. The 87-base-pair reads could not distinguish some IMGT-functional V segments, including TRBV6-2 and TRBV6-3, so those segments were excluded. An earlier analysis of some 560 of the donors showed that most TCR beta V segments appeared in productive rearrangements either about 90% or about 30% of the time, which broadly matched IMGT annotations. Most TCR sequences were observed very rarely across donors, whereas some public TCRs were present in many individuals. A group of highly shared sequence variants was considered likely to be a technical artifact of the sequencing pipeline. According to a later genetic analysis, donors in an Asian-associated ancestry cluster had fewer N-insertions in productive TCRs than the roughly 660-donor mean. The classifier was reported to diagnose cytomegalovirus status with high specificity and sensitivity in both the original and validation cohorts. When HLA alleles, especially DR and DQ, strongly co-occurred, TCR associations were difficult to assign to individual alleles. Some 15 rarely observed V segments, including chromosome 9 orphons, were excluded from the earlier analysis of several hundred of the donors because counts were too low. CMV serostatus was the only immune exposure information available for the cohort. In a later analysis, HLA-associated TCR beta chains were found to be more clonally expanded and to have lower generation probabilities than equally common non-associated chains. Because HLA typing was missing for some donors at each locus, association tests included only the typed subset.

In total, about 650 healthy bone marrow donors made up the cohort. All cohort members were sampled while nominally healthy, although unrecorded immune exposures were likely present. The donor was CMV seronegative and belonged to the group of over 300 seronegative cohort members. Every donor gave a peripheral blood sample, and the peripheral blood mononuclear cells from that sample were used for TCR beta sequencing. The Qiagen DNeasy Blood Extraction Kit was used to extract genomic DNA from the blood cell samples. The chain is made from TRBV6-1 and TRBJ1-2; a tentative D match to TRBD1 spans 6 bases. The sequenced material came from PBMCs. This receptor was taken from a man aged 18-30 years in good health and CMV-seronegative. For the CDR3, the sequence is CASRVRGAGYGYTF. The DNA sequence is as follows: TGTGCCAGCAGGGTCAGGGGTGCAGGCTATGGCTACACCTTC.